This T cell receptor beta chain was found in a study of glioma-infiltrating T cells after dendritic cell vaccination (dated by TCRdb to about 2016). Concerning the study at large: Of the approximately 15 glioblastoma patients in the cohort, all drawn from Phase I and II dendritic cell vaccination trials, 9 were newly diagnosed and 6 had recurrent disease. Autologous tumor lysate-pulsed dendritic cell vaccination was administered to the patients between about 2003 and 2012. The vaccine consisted of monocyte-derived dendritic cells cultured approximately 7 days with IL-4 and GM-CSF, then pulsed overnight with autologous tumor lysate. Three intradermal dendritic cell vaccine injections were administered to patients at biweekly intervals in the arm below the axilla. In glioblastoma patients vaccinated with dendritic cells, deep sequencing of TCR beta CDR3 regions served to measure the amount of tumor-infiltrating lymphocytes and to compare repertoires between tumor and blood. Survival after dendritic cell vaccination was correlated with TCR sequencing metrics, such as TIL content and the overlap between tumor and blood repertoires. On the study overall, not on this receptor specifically: The cohort was small and heterogeneous, few patients had complete blood and tumor sets, and even fewer had initial-recurrent tumor pairs. The TCR overlap response model with three groups was called speculative and said to need prospective validation. TCR clonality showed no direct relationship with survival, which suggests that a diverse polyclonal response may be important. Longer time to progression and overall survival after dendritic cell vaccination were predicted by higher estimated pretreatment TIL content.

Selection of patients required sufficient residual fresh-frozen tumor tissue and over two years of available survival data. Molecular status otherwise varied across the glioblastoma patients, but none of them carried an isocitrate dehydrogenase mutation. PBMC were collected before vaccination, two weeks after the third vaccination, and at tumor progression if progression occurred. The Qiagen DNeasy Blood extraction Kit was used to extract genomic DNA. Details on this clone: Its antigen remains undetermined. No base-level quality is on record; no much larger clone is a single base apart.

Using the immunoSEQ assay, TCRB CDR3 regions were amplified from 2 micrograms of genomic DNA, or from all available DNA when less than that was on hand. Multiplex PCR used 60 forward primers for TCR V beta segments and 13 reverse primers for J beta segments. To estimate reads per starting template, synthetic control templates were spiked into each sample at limiting dilution. Sequencing produced 87 bp reads on the Illumina HiSeq System. The paper's processing steps were these. To remove PCR and sequencing errors, closely related sequences were merged with a nearest neighbor algorithm. TCR overlap was defined as the percentage of unique tumor TCR beta sequences that were also found in the peripheral blood of the same patient. Entries here come from immuneACCESS through TCRdb and include only in-frame sequences with V and J called. Some clones fail to appear in such tables; in the studies checked, an unresolved V gene covers under half of the shortfall, and the cause of the remainder is unknown. V and J calls and clone size follow that table, whereas D and trimming were derived from the DNA. The sample table shows under 100,000 clones, and 75% to 85% are seen once. The biggest ten clones account for around 5.4% of the sample.

Per the germline V gene, SGHRS is the CDR1 and YFSETQ is the CDR2. The germline V end is reduced by 2 bases and the J end by 6 bases; junction bases left unmatched: 2. The CDR3 covers 14 residues, taking in both the cysteine and the phenylalanine. The retained sequence is limited to the CDR3, 42 bases, with the frame set at the first base. Sequenced material: blood, taken before dendritic cell vaccination. Recombination connected TRBV5-1 to TRBJ2-2; TRBD1 lines up with 9 middle nucleotides. This sequence was found in a human donor with glioblastoma. The CDR3 region has the sequence CASSLRTGAGELFF. The bases are TGCGCCAGCAGCTTAAGGACAGGGGCCGGGGAGCTGTTTTTT.